This T cell receptor (beta chain) was captured in a study of early T cells in non-severe SARS-CoV-2 infection (dated by TCRdb to the early 2020s). About the study as a whole: Because TCR sequencing was done on bulk RNA from unsorted whole blood, the alpha and beta chains could not be paired.

Libraries were constructed by 5' RACE. The reads were generated on a NextSeq 500. The TCR library protocol attached unique molecular identifiers to individual cDNA molecules to correct for sequencing error and PCR bias. TCR alpha and beta chains were both sequenced, and the abundances of alpha and beta sequences in each sample were closely correlated with each other. For the original study's pipeline: Decombinator V4 was used to annotate the V gene, J gene and CDR3 of the TCR sequences. Expanded TCRs were defined as changing significantly between any two time points under a Poisson model with p below 0.0001. TCR abundances were normalised to the total number of TCRs sequenced in each sample and reported as counts per million. MAIT TCRs were defined by TRAV1-2 paired with TRAJ12, TRAJ20 or TRAJ33, and iNKT TCRs by TRAV10 paired with TRAJ18. VDJdb, accessed on 1 November 2021, was searched for TCRs annotated for CMV, EBV and SARS-CoV-2, and TCRs annotated for more than one antigen were excluded. Using fastp at Q25 and MiXCR, TCRdb reprocessed the public reads and kept productive beta chains. Each CDR3 protein gets just one entry, which takes the most common genes and DNA from the rows behind it. The V and J calls here are based on TCRdb, not the publication. This sample comprises some 77,000 distinct CDR3 sequences, roughly 13% of them detected only once. Around 1.1% of the sample belongs to the ten largest clones.

Including the terminal cysteine and phenylalanine, the CDR3 comprises 15 residues. Left in the record is the CDR3 DNA by itself, 45 bases read in frame from the first base. CDR1 and CDR2 were assigned from the germline V gene as SGHRS and YFSETQ. V loses 4 bases, J loses 5 bases, and the germline ends lie 18 bases apart. About this clonotype: Its binding antigen is unknown. One base away there is no much larger clone; base qualities are not given.

Set within a cohort of healthcare workers in London, UK, this nested case-control study involved weekly PCR testing of nasopharyngeal swabs along with blood sampling. Healthcare workers were enrolled in the week of the UK lockdown, from 23 to 31 March 2020, and were followed every week for up to about 16 weeks. The investigation overall reported the following: VDJdb matching was skewed toward anti-spike CD8 responses and likely underestimated virus-specific expansions by missing private and CD4 specificities.

In this chain, TRBV5-1 is recombined with TRBJ2-5, and TRBD2 may be the D gene, going by 6 matching bases. Sequenced: whole blood. This receptor was identified in an adult who was a healthcare worker with PCR-confirmed SARS-CoV-2 infection or an uninfected control (not recorded which). The sequence in DNA is TGCGCCAGCAGCCCCCGGCTGGGGGGTAGGGAGACCCAGTACTTC. Its translation is CASSPRLGGRETQYF.